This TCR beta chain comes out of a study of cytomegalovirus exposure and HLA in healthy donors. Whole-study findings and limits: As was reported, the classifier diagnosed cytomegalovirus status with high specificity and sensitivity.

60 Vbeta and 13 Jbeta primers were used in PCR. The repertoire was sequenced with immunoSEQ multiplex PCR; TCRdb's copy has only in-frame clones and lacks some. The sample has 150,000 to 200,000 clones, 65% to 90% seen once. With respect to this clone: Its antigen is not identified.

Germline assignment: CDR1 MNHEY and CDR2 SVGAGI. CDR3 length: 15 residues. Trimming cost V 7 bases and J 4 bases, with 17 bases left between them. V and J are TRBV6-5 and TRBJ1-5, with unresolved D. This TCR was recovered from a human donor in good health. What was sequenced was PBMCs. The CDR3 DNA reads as TGTGCCAGCACCACGCTAGCGACCGGGAATCAGCCCCAGCATTTT. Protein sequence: CASTTLATGNQPQHF.